The present entry profiles one TCR beta chain with its context. What it binds is unknown. Repertoires were sampled repeatedly during chemoradiotherapy. This sample was included in a study of chemoradiotherapy in HPV16-positive cancers. Study results and caveats: Non-HPV-specific T cells did not expand in tumors during treatment, whereas candidate HPV-specific clones and E7-related motifs did. The functional HPV-specific definition rests on just a couple of HPV16-positive patients. HPV-responsive T-cell expansion during chemoradiotherapy was linked to improved recurrence-free survival in HPV16-positive patients.

V was trimmed by 0 bases and J by 3 bases, leaving 12 bases between them. The V gene's germline CDR1 is SEHNR and CDR2 FQNEAQ (reference sequence). The CDR3 totals 15 residues. Method: immunoSEQ multiplex PCR; TCRdb's copy keeps in-frame clones and lacks some. Of about 68,000 clones in the sample, about 90% are singletons; the top ten hold 4% to 5%. The chain links TRBV7-9 to TRBJ2-7, with D unclear. This specimen consisted of blood, obtained from a patient who underwent chemoradiotherapy. This clonotype was obtained from a human donor with HPV-associated anogenital cancer. The CDR3 loop reads CASSLAVGSNYEQYF. CDR3 nucleotide sequence: TGTGCCAGCAGCTTAGCGGTGGGGTCTAACTACGAGCAGTACTTC.